The entry below describes one T cell receptor beta chain. The data were taken from a study of blood T cell repertoires in COVID-19. Study-wide context: Samples came from the United States, Italy and Spain, spanning acute and convalescent COVID-19.

The V end lost 5 bases, the J end lost 11 bases, and 18 bases lay between the germline ends. Germline CDR1 and CDR2: MNHEY and SVGAGI. CDR3 length equals 13 residues. As handled by the study authors: Scientists estimated how many nucleated cells there were by amplifying reference gene primers. Measured with immunoSEQ multiplex PCR; TCRdb has only the in-frame clones, and not every one. V and J calls and clone size are given by that table; D and trimming were obtained from the DNA. The sample shows over 45,000 clones, about 77% of them seen only once. The sequence was obtained from a human donor with active or convalescent COVID-19. The donor label of this sample is uncertain. Sequenced sample: peripheral blood. This chain uses TRBV6-5 with TRBJ1-1; no clear D. The CDR3 DNA is TGTGCCAGCAGTCAACTCTTGGCATCGGGGGCTTTCTTT. Translation: CASSQLLASGAFF.